These 21 T cell receptor beta chains came from one sample sequenced in a study of PD-1 blockade in classical Hodgkin lymphoma. Libraries were prepared by immunoSEQ multiplex PCR; TCRdb keeps only in-frame clonotypes and omits some of them. The sample has about 43,000 clones; approximately 70% are singletons. Every patient relapsed after autologous stem cell transplantation, and brentuximab vedotin exposure varied. Source: peripheral blood mononuclear cells (PBMCs), taken before the second cycle of nivolumab. Receptors originate from a human donor with classical Hodgkin lymphoma.

The V and J genes are TRBV9 and TRBJ2-3; D might be TRBD2 (5 bases). Germline-derived CDR1 and CDR2 are SGDLS and YYNGEE. The CDR3 runs to 15 residues. With 0 bases removed from V and 2 bases from J, the gap between germline ends came to 10 bases. The CDR3 DNA sequence: TGTGCCAGCAGCGTAGAGAAGCGGAACACAGATACGCAGTATTTT. Amino acid sequence: CASSVEKRNTDTQYF.

This clone was counted once. The chain combines TRBV7-6 with TRBJ1-3, with D hard to call. Germline V lookup: CDR1 SGHVS, CDR2 FNYEAQ. The CDR3 has 12 residues. V lost 3 bases and J lost 6, with 6 bases in between. CDR3 sequence reads: CASSFSSNTIYF. CDR3 bases: TGTGCCAGCAGCTTTTCATCAAACACCATATATTTT.

This clone was picked up a small number of times. The chain links TRBV7-9 to TRBJ2-3; 16 nucleotides match TRBD2. The junction had 11 bases not matched to a gene; V was cut back by 5 bases and J by 3 bases. Germline CDR1 is SEHNR and CDR2 is FQNEAQ (reference sequence). The CDR3 spans 19 residues. The CDR3 region is CASSPRPGTSGGATDTQYF. The CDR3 DNA reads TGTGCCAGCAGCCCTCGTCCCGGGACTAGCGGGGGGGCGACAGATACGCAGTATTTT.

This clone was seen more than once but under ten times. The chain carries TRBV11-2 and TRBJ1-1; 7 positions match TRBD1. V gave up 1 base and J gave up 5 bases; unmatched junction bases: 7. Germline values: CDR1 SGHAT, CDR2 FQNNGV. The CDR3 loop spans 15 amino acids. The CDR3, as DNA: TGTGCCAGCAGCTTAGGTCCAGGGGGGGCGACTGAAGCTTTCTTT. Protein product: CASSLGPGGATEAFF. The whole variable domain, remainder taken from reference TRBV11-2 and TRBJ1-1, is EAGVAQSPRYKIIEKRQSVAFWCNPISGHATLYWYQQILGQGPKLLIQFQNNGVVDDSQLPKDRFSAERLKGVDSTLKIQPAKLEDSAVYLCASSLGPGGATEAFFGQGTRLTVV.

Only a few counts were recorded for this clone. The rearrangement joins TRBV7-6 to TRBJ2-2; D is unresolved. Trimming removed 4 bases at V and 4 bases at J, with 10 bases between. This CDR3 is 14 amino acids long. CDR1 is SGHVS and CDR2 is FNYEAQ in the germline V gene. The DNA for the CDR3 is TGTGCCAGCAGCTCTCAACGTGGCACCGGGGAGCTGTTTTTT. Translation: CASSSQRGTGELFF.

The V call is TRBV7-8, the J call TRBJ1-5, with D uncertain. The length of the CDR3 is 14 residues. The germline gives CDR1 SGHVS, CDR2 FQNEAQ. The V end was cut by 0 bases, the J end by 4 bases, with 7 bases between. The chain's CDR3 is CASSLAGRNQPQHF. The CDR3, as DNA: TGTGCCAGCAGCTTAGCCGGTCGGAATCAGCCCCAGCATTTT.

This clone was counted once. V and J are TRBV28 and TRBJ2-3; a possible D gene is TRBD1 (5 bases). Per the germline V gene, CDR1 is MDHEN and CDR2 is SYDVKM. This CDR3 is 16 amino acids long. V was clipped by 8 bases and J by 3 bases, with 21 bases between them. The CDR3 sequence: CASSTDFKGYTDTQYF. Here the CDR3 DNA reads TGTGCCAGCTCGACAGACTTCAAGGGGTATACAGATACGCAGTATTTT.

The rearrangement uses TRBV7-9 and TRBJ1-2, with D hard to call. The CDR3 has 12 residues. V was cut by 8 bases and J by 3 bases, with 10 bases left in between. The V gene's germline CDR1 is SEHNR and CDR2 FQNEAQ (reference sequence). CDR3 coding DNA: TGTGCCAGCGGGATTGGGGACTATGGCTACACCTTC. This translates into CASGIGDYGYTF.

The V call is TRBV6-1, the J call TRBJ2-1; D unclear. Trimming left V 4 bases short and J 1 base short, with 8 bases between. CDR1 is MNHNS, CDR2 SASEGT, per germline. The CDR3 contains 14 residues. CDR3 DNA sequence: TGTGCCAGCAGTGGTCTACCTTCCTACAATGAGCAGTTCTTC. Its protein product is CASSGLPSYNEQFF.

This chain links TRBV7-6 with TRBJ2-7; the D is unclear. V gave up 5 bases and J gave up 1 base, with 15 bases separating them. In germline, CDR1 is SGHVS, CDR2 FNYEAQ. The CDR3 loop spans 15 amino acids. The CDR3 nucleotides read TGTGCCAGCAGCCACGAAAATTCCGTTTCCTACGAGCAGTACTTC. Amino acids: CASSHENSVSYEQYF.

The chain carries TRBV6-5 and TRBJ1-2, with a possible D match to TRBD1 (5 bases). The CDR3 has 15 residues. Germline-derived CDR1 and CDR2 are MNHEY and SVGAGI. Trimming stripped 5 bases from V and 4 bases from J, with 17 bases between. CDR3 residues: CASSLPGRFGYGYTF. CDR3 nucleotide sequence: TGTGCCAGCAGTCTCCCGGGACGCTTTGGCTATGGCTACACCTTC.

The gene calls are TRBV18 and TRBJ1-4; 7 nucleotides align to TRBD1. J lost 7 bases, V lost 3 bases, and 8 bases had no gene match. CDR1 is KGHSH, CDR2 LQKENI, per germline. CDR3 length equals 15 residues. The CDR3 spells CASSPTTGPGEKLFF. In DNA, the CDR3 is TGTGCCAGCTCACCTACGACAGGGCCCGGTGAAAAACTGTTTTTT. Full variable domain (remainder filled in from reference TRBV18 and TRBJ1-4): NAGVMQNPRHLVRRRGQEARLRCSPMKGHSHVYWYRQLPEEGLKFMVYLQKENIIDESGMPKERFSAEFPKEGPSILRIQQVVRGDSAAYFCASSPTTGPGEKLFFGSGTQLSVL.

V usage is TRBV5-1 and J usage is TRBJ2-1; a weak D match, TRBD1 (6 bases). The V end lost 0 bases, the J end lost 2 bases, and 9 bases lay between the germline ends. CDR1 and CDR2 from the germline V gene are SGHRS and YFSETQ. There are 15 residues in the CDR3. The DNA for the CDR3 is TGCGCCAGCAGCTTGGCTCAGGGGACCTACAATGAGCAGTTCTTC. It yields the protein CASSLAQGTYNEQFF.

V gene TRBV2 combines with J gene TRBJ2-7; D perhaps matches TRBD2 (5 bases). V lost 1 base, J lost 3 bases, and 10 bases lay in between. The V gene's germline CDR1 is SNHLY and CDR2 FYNNEI. The CDR3 runs 14 residues. CDR3 sequence (DNA): TGTGCCAGCAGTGAAGAGGGAGAGGGCTACGAGCAGTACTTC. Translating it yields CASSEEGEGYEQYF.

The CDR3 here is CAWSAERGARGYTF. The CDR3 bases are TGTGCCTGGAGTGCCGAGCGGGGGGCGCGCGGCTACACCTTC. This chain links TRBV30 with TRBJ1-2; tentative D call: TRBD1 (6 bases). V dropped 1 base and J dropped 8 bases, with 17 bases sitting between them. Germline-derived CDR1 and CDR2 are GTSNPN and SVGIG (reference sequence). The CDR3 covers 14 residues.

The chain carries TRBV29-1 and TRBJ1-2; D unclear. The V gene lost 7 bases and the J gene lost 6 bases, with 21 bases spanning the gap. The CDR3 consists of 14 residues. Germline CDR1 reads SQVTM; CDR2 reads ANQGSEA. For the CDR3, the DNA is TGCAGCGGGTTGTCGGGTAGGGTCGACGATGGCTACACCTTC. Its protein is CSGLSGRVDDGYTF. The full variable domain, in which reference TRBV29-1 and TRBJ1-2 provide the parts outside the CDR3, is SAVISQKPSRDICQRGTSLTIQCQVDSQVTMMFWYRQQPGQSLTLIATANQGSEATYESGFVIDKFPISRPNLTFSTLTVSNMSPEDSSIYLCSGLSGRVDDGYTFGSGTRLTVV.

V and J are TRBV13 and TRBJ2-1, with TRBD2 matching 7 bases. CDR1 PRHDT and CDR2 FYEKMQ come from the germline V gene (reference sequence). This CDR3 spans 16 amino acids. V lost 5 bases, J lost 7 bases, and 14 bases stayed unmatched. Written as DNA, the CDR3 is TGTGCCAGCAGCCCGCCACTAGTTGTGGGGGGGAATGAGCAGTTCTTC. It encodes CASSPPLVVGGNEQFF.

Concerning this clone itself: Other DNA sequences in the sample encode the same CDR3. The chain employs TRBV7-6 and TRBJ1-1; D is undetermined. The germline V and J ends were trimmed by 1 base and 3 bases, with 6 bases remaining between them. CDR1 and CDR2 from the germline V gene are SGHVS and FNYEAQ. CDR3 length: 13 residues. The CDR3 coding sequence is TGTGCCAGCAGCTTAGGTGTGGACACTGAAGCTTTCTTT. Protein: CASSLGVDTEAFF.

This clone was recorded a few times. V gene TRBV11-2 combines with J gene TRBJ2-7; 10 nucleotides agree with TRBD2. Germline V gene sequence: CDR1 SGHAT, CDR2 FQNNGV. Trimming cost V 8 bases and J 2 bases; bases outside gene matches: 18. The CDR3 covers 18 residues. The CDR3 is CASLSPRESSGRTYEQYF. The CDR3 coding sequence is TGTGCCAGCTTATCCCCCAGGGAGTCTAGCGGGAGAACCTACGAGCAGTACTTC.

The rearrangement links TRBV7-9 to TRBJ2-1, with 9 bases lining up with TRBD1. The CDR3 runs 12 residues. Trimming cost V 6 bases and J 8 bases; bases outside gene matches: 2. Germline CDR1 reads SEHNR; CDR2 reads FQNEAQ (reference sequence). The CDR3 region is CASSRQGDEQFF. The CDR3 nucleotides are TGTGCCAGCAGTCGACAGGGGGATGAGCAGTTCTTC.

The chain uses TRBV11-2 and TRBJ2-7; D gene unclear. V lost 1 base, J lost 0 bases, and 7 bases lay in between. CDR1 and CDR2 from the germline V gene are SGHAT and FQNNGV. The CDR3 has 14 residues. CDR3 sequence reads: CASSLGINSYEQYF. The CDR3 region has the DNA TGTGCCAGCAGCTTAGGAATTAACTCCTACGAGCAGTACTTC.